These 17 T cell receptor beta chains share one sample of origin, sequenced in a study of blood T cell repertoires in COVID-19. TCRdb's table, derived via immunoSEQ multiplex PCR, lists solely in-frame clones and lacks some. The sample consists of 80,000 to 95,000 clones, 91% of them appearing once. Material: peripheral blood. All receptors derive from a human donor with active COVID-19. The donor label of this sample is uncertain.

CDR3: CASSELGVRNQPQHF. Here the CDR3 DNA reads TGTGCCAGCAGTGAATTAGGGGTAAGGAATCAGCCCCAGCATTTT. This chain connects TRBV2 to TRBJ1-5, with a weak D call TRBD1 (5 bases). This CDR3 has 15 residues. V was trimmed by 2 bases and J by 4 bases, leaving 12 bases between them. Germline assignment: CDR1 SNHLY and CDR2 FYNNEI.

This clone was recorded only once. The V and J genes are TRBV18 and TRBJ2-1, with 9 bases that match TRBD2. After removal of 7 bases from V and 6 bases from J, the junction contained 10 bases not matched to a gene. CDR1 and CDR2 from the germline V gene are KGHSH and LQKENI. The CDR3 consists of 15 residues. Here the CDR3 DNA reads TGTGCCAGCTTACCGCGCGGGGGGGATTTCAATGAGCAGTTCTTC. Protein product: CASLPRGGDFNEQFF.

The chain combines TRBV5-8 with TRBJ1-5; D might be TRBD1 (5 bases). The CDR3 spans 14 residues. Germline CDR1 and CDR2: SGHTS and YDEGEE. V shed 3 bases and J shed 1 base, with 8 bases lying between them. The CDR3 loop is CASSSGGSNQPQHF. The CDR3, as DNA: TGTGCCAGCAGCTCGGGGGGAAGCAATCAGCCCCAGCATTTT. Full variable domain (missing parts from reference TRBV5-8 and TRBJ1-5): EAGVTQSPTHLIKTRGQQATLRCSPISGHTSVYWYQQALGLGLQFLLWYDEGEERNRGNFPPRFSGRQFPNYSSELNVNALELEDSALYLCASSSGGSNQPQHFGDGTRLSIL.

This chain connects TRBV29-1 to TRBJ1-2, with D possibly matching TRBD1 (6 bases). CDR1 is SQVTM and CDR2 is ANQGSEA in the germline V gene. This CDR3 region has 14 residues. V gave up 0 bases and J gave up 6 bases, with 14 bases separating them. CDR3 residues: CSVEEPQGPDGYTF. DNA for the CDR3: TGCAGCGTTGAAGAGCCACAGGGACCAGATGGCTACACCTTC.

This chain connects TRBV6-5 to TRBJ2-5; 9 bases fit TRBD1. V lost 4 bases to trimming and J lost 1 base; unmatched junction nucleotides: 7. This CDR3 comprises 16 residues. Germline V lookup: CDR1 MNHEY, CDR2 SVGAGI. Written as DNA, the CDR3 is TGTGCCAGCAGTTCCCCGGGACAGGGAGGCCAAGAGACCCAGTACTTC. Translating it yields CASSSPGQGGQETQYF.

This clone was seen a few times. V and J are TRBV5-1 and TRBJ2-7; D call uncertain. V gave up 3 bases and J gave up 1 base, with 11 bases separating them. The germline gives CDR1 SGHRS, CDR2 YFSETQ. The CDR3 runs to 14 residues. CDR3 nucleotides: TGCGCCAGCAGCTCCGGAGCAGCGTCCTACGAGCAGTACTTC. Protein product: CASSSGAASYEQYF.

V and J are TRBV6-5 and TRBJ1-1, with D possibly being TRBD1 (6 bases). Germline V CDR1 and CDR2: MNHEY, SVGAGI. This CDR3 spans 12 amino acids. V was pared by 5 bases and J by 6 bases, with 10 bases between. The CDR3 DNA reads as TGTGCCAGCAGTCAGGGGAGCCCTGAAGCTTTCTTT. This gives the protein CASSQGSPEAFF.

This chain links TRBV11-1 with TRBJ2-5; D remains unclear. The CDR3 spans 11 residues. The V end lost 5 bases, the J end lost 3 bases, and 4 bases lay between the germline ends. The germline gives CDR1 SGHAT, CDR2 FQDESV (reference sequence). The chain's CDR3 is CASSQKETQYF. Written as DNA, the CDR3 is TGTGCCAGCAGCCAAAAAGAGACCCAGTACTTC.

This clone was seen a few times. This chain joins TRBV4-1 and TRBJ2-7, with 9 nucleotides matching TRBD1. The V gene's germline CDR1 is MGHRA and CDR2 YSYEKL. The J segment lost 3 bases and the V segment lost 0 bases, leaving 15 bases of the junction unmatched. CDR3 length equals 19 residues. CDR3 nucleotide sequence: TGCGCCAGCAGCCAAGATGATGCCGCCCGGGACAGGGCATTCTACGAGCAGTACTTC. Translated: CASSQDDAARDRAFYEQYF.

The chain is built from TRBV2 and TRBJ1-2, with D perhaps matching TRBD1 (5 bases). Germline lookup yields CDR1 SNHLY and CDR2 FYNNEI. This CDR3 contains 13 residues. V was clipped by 7 bases and J by 3 bases, with 12 bases between them. CDR3 loop: CASIKEGDYGYTF. CDR3 nucleotide sequence: TGTGCCAGCATCAAGGAAGGGGACTATGGCTACACCTTC.

The chain recombines TRBV6-5 with TRBJ1-3; 7 nucleotides align to TRBD1. The length of the CDR3 is 14 residues. J was trimmed by 2 bases and V by 6 bases; bases with no gene match: 4. The germline CDR1 and CDR2 sequences are MNHEY and SVGAGI. CDR3 loop: CASRTGEAGNTIYF. The CDR3 DNA is TGTGCCAGCAGAACAGGGGAGGCTGGAAACACCATATATTTT.

V usage is TRBV7-9 and J usage is TRBJ2-7, with D perhaps matching TRBD1 (5 bases). The V end lost 7 bases, the J end lost 4 bases, and 23 bases lay between the germline ends. This CDR3 has 16 residues. Germline CDR1 is SEHNR and CDR2 is FQNEAQ (reference sequence). The CDR3 DNA follows: TGTGCCAGCATCCTACTTAGACAGATTGCTGCTTACGAGCAGTACTTC. This gives the protein CASILLRQIAAYEQYF.

The rearrangement uses TRBV5-1 and TRBJ2-1, with 9 bases fitting TRBD2. The CDR3 contains 16 residues. J was trimmed by 6 bases and V by 1 base; bases with no gene match: 8. Germline V CDR1 and CDR2: SGHRS, YFSETQ. The CDR3 sequence: CASSLLGSGGGNEQFF. The CDR3 nucleotides are TGCGCCAGCAGCTTGTTGGGTAGCGGGGGTGGCAATGAGCAGTTCTTC.

The genes are TRBV4-1 and TRBJ2-3; 9 nucleotides match TRBD2. V was clipped by 4 bases and J by 6 bases; unmatched bases: 11. Germline V gives CDR1 MGHRA, CDR2 YSYEKL. The CDR3 has 16 amino acids. DNA of the CDR3: TGCGCCAGCAGCCCCGGGGCGGGGGGGGTGTTGGATACGCAGTATTTT. Translation: CASSPGAGGVLDTQYF.

V is TRBV19 and J is TRBJ2-7; 9 bases match TRBD1. Germline lookup yields CDR1 LNHDA and CDR2 SQIVND (reference sequence). The CDR3 contains 15 residues. The V and J ends lost 4 bases and 3 bases, in that order; junction bases with no gene match: 7. The CDR3 reads CASSREGTGYYEQYF. The CDR3 DNA is TGTGCCAGTAGTAGGGAGGGGACAGGGTACTACGAGCAGTACTTC.

The chain has TRBV13 and TRBJ2-7, with 9 bases lining up with TRBD1. The V segment lost 5 bases and the J segment 4 bases; nucleotides outside the gene matches: 9. Looked up from germline, CDR1 is PRHDT and CDR2 is FYEKMQ (reference sequence). The CDR3 is 15 amino acids. The chain's CDR3 is CASSQGDRASYEQYF. Written as DNA, the CDR3 is TGTGCCAGCAGCCAGGGGGACAGGGCTTCATACGAGCAGTACTTC.

V and J are TRBV19 and TRBJ2-3; perhaps TRBD1 as D (5 bases). CDR1 is LNHDA and CDR2 is SQIVND in the germline V gene (reference sequence). The CDR3 runs to 16 residues. Trimming removed 4 bases at V and 0 bases at J, with 14 bases between. CDR3 nucleotide sequence: TGTGCCAGTAGTAAGGTGGGGCAGGGAAGCACAGATACGCAGTATTTT. It is translated as CASSKVGQGSTDTQYF.